These T cell receptor beta chains were read from a single sample in a study of cytomegalovirus exposure and HLA in healthy donors. Libraries were prepared by immunoSEQ multiplex PCR; TCRdb keeps only in-frame clonotypes and omits some of them. The sample holds approximately 110,000 clones, roughly 71% seen once. Sequencing was carried out using PBMCs. The receptors were gathered from a man between 40 and 49 years old in good health and CMV-seropositive. The CDR3 runs from the conserved cysteine through the conserved F or W. Fields, in order: clone size, D gene, V gene, J gene, CDR3 DNA, CDR3 protein. A D gene is named only where the DNA matches it firmly. For some rows the clone size is stated as once, few or many, or as a class when expanded; others skip it.

>-|-|TRBV6-5|TRBJ1-1
TGTGCCAGCAGTTACTCGTCGGAGACTGAAGCTTTCTTT
CASSYSSETEAFF
>-|TRBD2|TRBV27|TRBJ2-1
TGTGCCAGCAGTTACGGACTAGCGGGATTCGATGAGCAGTTCTTC
CASSYGLAGFDEQFF
>few|TRBD1|TRBV4-1|TRBJ2-2
TGCGCCAGCAGCCGCTACTCCGGGACAGGGGCCACCGGGGAGCTGTTTTTT
CASSRYSGTGATGELFF
>-|-|TRBV6-1|TRBJ1-2
TGTGCCAGCAGTGAAGCCCGAGGACAGACCTACTATGGCTACACCTTC
CASSEARGQTYYGYTF
>-|TRBD1|TRBV27|TRBJ1-5
TGTGCCAGCACCCTATACCGGGACAGTAATCAGCCCCAGCATTTT
CASTLYRDSNQPQHF
>few|TRBD1|TRBV19|TRBJ2-3
TGTGCCAGTAGTATCAAGAGACAGGGTACGCAGTATTTT
CASSIKRQGTQYF
>-|-|TRBV14|TRBJ2-1
TGTGCCAGCAGCCCCTACAGGGTATACAATGAGCAGTTCTTC
CASSPYRVYNEQFF
>few|TRBD1|TRBV5-1|TRBJ2-3
TGCGCCAGCAGCTTGGACAGGGGGTATCGTGGTACGCAGTATTTT
CASSLDRGYRGTQYF
>-|-|TRBV16|TRBJ1-2
TGTGCCAGCAGCCCCCGACAGGTTTTGAGCTATGGCTACACCTTC
CASSPRQVLSYGYTF
>once|-|TRBV7-9|TRBJ1-5
TGTGCCAGCAGCCTTCAGGGGCACGATCAGCCCCAGCATTTT
CASSLQGHDQPQHF
>-|TRBD1|TRBV30|TRBJ2-1
TGTGCCTGCCTACAGGGGGCGCAGGGGAATGAGCAGTTCTTC
CACLQGAQGNEQFF